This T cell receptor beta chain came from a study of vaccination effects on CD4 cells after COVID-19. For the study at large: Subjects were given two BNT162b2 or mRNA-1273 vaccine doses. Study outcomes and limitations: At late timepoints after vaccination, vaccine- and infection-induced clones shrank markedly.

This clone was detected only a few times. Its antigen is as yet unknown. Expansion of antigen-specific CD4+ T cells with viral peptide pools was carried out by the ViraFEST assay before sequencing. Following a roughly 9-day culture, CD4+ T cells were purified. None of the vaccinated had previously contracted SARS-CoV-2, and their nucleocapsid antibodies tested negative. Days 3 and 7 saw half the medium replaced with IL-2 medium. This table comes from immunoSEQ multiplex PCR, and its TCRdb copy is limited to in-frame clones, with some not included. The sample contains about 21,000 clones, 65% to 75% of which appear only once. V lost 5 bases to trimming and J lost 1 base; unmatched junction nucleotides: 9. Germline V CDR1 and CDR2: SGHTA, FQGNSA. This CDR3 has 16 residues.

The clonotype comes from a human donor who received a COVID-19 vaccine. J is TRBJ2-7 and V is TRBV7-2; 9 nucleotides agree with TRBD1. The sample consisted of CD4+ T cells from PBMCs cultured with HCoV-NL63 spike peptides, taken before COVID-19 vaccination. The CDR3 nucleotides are TGTGCCAGCAGCCGGCGCGGGACAGGGAGTTCCTACGAGCAGTACTTC. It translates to CASSRRGTGSSYEQYF.